This T cell receptor (beta chain) was recorded in a study of CD8 T cells in ankylosing spondylitis. The study's findings and limits: A number of the motif variants had already been described in reactive arthritis synovial fluid and blood. Researchers reportedly found disease-linked clones significantly enriched in matched ankylosing spondylitis synovial fluid. CD8+ disease-linked clones were present at relatively low frequencies in blood. It appeared that ankylosing spondylitis blood was characterized by a TCR beta motif of under ten highly homologous variants.

Quantitative 5'-RACE with molecular barcodes produced the TCR beta libraries. TCRdb used MiXCR to reprocess the 5' RACE reads, holding one entry per CDR3 protein. Here the sample spans about 840,000 distinct CDR3 sequences, roughly 10% being singletons. CDR1 and CDR2 from the germline V gene are LNHNV and YYDKDF (reference sequence). This CDR3 comprises 16 residues. Trimming removed 0 bases from V and 1 base from J; junction bases left unmatched: 3. This clonotype has just a few counts. What it binds is not known. Sequenced material: blood, either unsorted or a sorted T cell fraction (not recorded which). This TCR derives from a male donor with ankylosing spondylitis. This rearrangement joins TRBV15 to TRBJ2-3; TRBD2 matches 8 bases. In nucleotides, the CDR3 is TGTGCCACCAGCAGAGATGCACTAGCGGGCACAGATACGCAGTATTTT. Translation gives CATSRDALAGTDTQYF.